This TCR beta chain was recovered during a study of blood T cell repertoires in COVID-19 (dated by TCRdb to about 2020). With regard to the full study: The collaborator samples originated in the United States, Italy and Spain and spanned the acute and convalescent phases of COVID-19. HLA class I and class II types, where available, came from metadata supplied by the sample provider rather than from assay-based typing. Samples came from the ongoing ImmuneRACE study (first 160 participants) plus 1,254 subjects from 6 global collaborators. The repertoires were released in a freely available public database intended as a resource for research on the immune response to SARS-CoV-2. The sample metadata nearly always contained a de-identified subject ID, COVID-19 status, age in years and sex. The material from the prospective study consisted of cDNA or gDNA derived from T cells, B-cell-depleted T cells, or PBMCs. Deeply sampled blood TCRbeta repertoires from subjects exposed to, actively infected with, or recovered from COVID-19 were included in the dataset. Overall results and qualifications from the work: The amount of clinical and demographic metadata varied by source and participant and was provided uncurated.

Participants in the prospective study were aged about 18 to 89 years, lived in 24 United States geographic areas, and enrolled through a virtual design. In the prospective study, participants were assigned to cohorts based on the clinical history participants reported in a screening survey and a study questionnaire. Recovered participants in ImmuneRACE Cohort 3 were defined by two consecutive negative NP/OP PCR tests, clearance by a healthcare professional, or resolution of symptoms. In the prospective study, whole blood, serum and a nasopharyngeal or oropharyngeal swab were collected from each participant by mobile phlebotomists. Over a roughly two-month period, participants in the prospective study had the option of providing additional blood draws and questionnaires. Before DNA extraction, prospective study blood samples were shipped either frozen or at room temperature. TCRbeta CDR3 regions were amplified from genomic DNA by means of the immunoSEQ Assay, a bias-controlled multiplex PCR. As for how the authors treated the data: The number of nucleated cells in each sample was estimated by amplification of reference gene primers within the assay. Sequence reads were collapsed and filtered to measure the absolute abundance of every unique TCRbeta CDR3 rearrangement. For each sample, productive Simpson clonality was calculated as the square root of Simpson's diversity index over productive rearrangements. Drawn from immuneACCESS, this table holds only the in-frame rearrangements with V and J called that TCRdb kept. Clones are partly lost; checked studies trace under half to an unresolved V gene and leave the rest unexplained. V and J calls and clone size come straight from that table; D and trimming were deduced from the DNA. The sample contains approximately 280,000 clones, about 85% of them found a single time. Of the sample, about 2.5% falls within the top ten clones.

The table lists this clone with a count of one. The antigen it recognizes is unknown. No much larger clonotype is one base removed from it; base qualities were not supplied. V trim: 4 bases; J trim: 2 bases; unmatched bases: 6. Including cysteine and phenylalanine, the CDR3 has 14 amino acids. Only the CDR3 portion is preserved as DNA: 42 bases, with reading frame beginning at the first base. The germline V gene provides CDR1 SGHRS and CDR2 YFSETQ. This clonotype originated in a woman between 45 and 65 years old who had recovered from COVID-19. The sequence joins TRBV5-1 to TRBJ2-7; 7 central nucleotides agree with TRBD2. The source material was PBMCs or T cells enriched from blood (not recorded which). The CDR3 sequence is CASSPSGVTYEQYF. The bases are TGCGCCAGCAGCCCAAGCGGGGTTACCTACGAGCAGTACTTC.